This T cell receptor (beta chain) was documented in a study of long-term antiretroviral therapy in people with HIV. The trim removed 6 bases at V and 5 bases at J, leaving 3 bases unmatched. Germline-derived CDR1 and CDR2 are MNHEY and SVGAGI. The CDR3 extends over 13 amino acids. The assay used was immunoSEQ (version v3.0), run at survey level. It was roughly 40,000-55,000 T-cell genomes per sample that sequencing targeted. TCRdb's table, derived via immunoSEQ multiplex PCR, lists solely in-frame clones and lacks some. This table holds 25,000 to 35,000 clones, around nine tenths found once. The source of this sequence is a woman between 18 and 30 years old with HIV. The sample was unsorted PBMCs, taken 0.5 years after starting antiretroviral therapy. The J gene is TRBJ2-2, the V gene TRBV6-5, with 7 bases aligning to TRBD2. In DNA, the CDR3 is TGTGCCAGCAGCTGGGACTATACCGGGGAGCTGTTTTTT. This codes for CASSWDYTGELFF.